This is a list of T cell receptor beta chains from one sample in a study of CD8+ T cells in alopecia areata. Only in-frame clones appear in the TCRdb table, and some are missing; sequencing was by immunoSEQ multiplex PCR. The sample yields 15,000 to 17,000 clones, 50% to 65% seen once. Specimen: skin. The receptors originated from a human donor with alopecia areata. Each CDR3 is given with its conserved first and last residue. Fields, in order: clone size, D gene, J gene, V gene, CDR3 DNA, CDR3 protein. A D gene is named only where the DNA matches it firmly. Clone size is stated in some rows and not others, as once, few, many or a class when expanded.

clone size: -; D gene: -; J gene: TRBJ2-7; V gene: TRBV6-5; CDR3 DNA: TGTGCCAGCAGTTTTCAGGGGGAGGACTACGAGCAGTACTTC; CDR3 protein: CASSFQGEDYEQYF
clone size: -; D gene: -; J gene: TRBJ1-1; V gene: TRBV4-1; CDR3 DNA: TGCGCCAGCAGCCAGGGGACCTTTTCTGACCTACAAGCTTTCTTT; CDR3 protein: CASSQGTFSDLQAFF
clone size: few; D gene: -; J gene: TRBJ2-7; V gene: TRBV4-3; CDR3 DNA: TGCGCCAGCAGCTGGGTCGCAGGGACCTACGAGCAGTACTTC; CDR3 protein: CASSWVAGTYEQYF
clone size: -; D gene: -; J gene: TRBJ2-1; V gene: TRBV7-9; CDR3 DNA: TGTGCCAGCAGCTTAGACGGTCTGGAGCAGTTCTTC; CDR3 protein: CASSLDGLEQFF
clone size: -; D gene: TRBD1; J gene: TRBJ2-4; V gene: TRBV4-1; CDR3 DNA: TGCGCCAGCAGCCATGAAGCGGGACAGGGGAGGGACATTCAGTACTTC; CDR3 protein: CASSHEAGQGRDIQYF
clone size: -; D gene: -; J gene: TRBJ2-6; V gene: TRBV13; CDR3 DNA: TGTGCCAGCAGCCACGGCCGCTCTGGGGCCAACGTCCTGACTTTC; CDR3 protein: CASSHGRSGANVLTF
clone size: -; D gene: -; J gene: TRBJ2-7; V gene: TRBV6-6; CDR3 DNA: TGTGCCAGCAGTTACTCAGGGTCTTCCGTCTACGAGCAGTACTTC; CDR3 protein: CASSYSGSSVYEQYF
clone size: -; D gene: TRBD1; J gene: TRBJ2-2; V gene: TRBV11-2; CDR3 DNA: TGTGCCAGCAGCTCACAACCGGGACAGCGAAACACCGGGGAGCTGTTTTTT; CDR3 protein: CASSSQPGQRNTGELFF
clone size: -; D gene: -; J gene: TRBJ2-7; V gene: TRBV25-1; CDR3 DNA: TGTGCCAGCAGTGAATCTACTACAGAGCGCCTAGTCTCCTACGAGCAGTACTTC; CDR3 protein: CASSESTTERLVSYEQYF
clone size: once; D gene: -; J gene: TRBJ2-7; V gene: TRBV27; CDR3 DNA: TGTGCCAGCAGCCCCCAGGGGTACGAGCAGTACTTC; CDR3 protein: CASSPQGYEQYF
clone size: -; D gene: -; J gene: TRBJ2-7; V gene: TRBV6-1; CDR3 DNA: TGTGCCAGCAGTTTTGGAGGGAGTACCCCGGGGGAGCAGTACTTC; CDR3 protein: CASSFGGSTPGEQYF
clone size: -; D gene: -; J gene: TRBJ1-1; V gene: TRBV5-1; CDR3 DNA: TGCGCCAGCAGCCTCTCGGCAGCGAACACTGAAGCTTTCTTT; CDR3 protein: CASSLSAANTEAFF
clone size: -; D gene: TRBD1; J gene: TRBJ1-1; V gene: TRBV5-1; CDR3 DNA: TGCGCCAGCAGCCACAGGGGAAACACTGAAGCTTTCTTT; CDR3 protein: CASSHRGNTEAFF
clone size: -; D gene: -; J gene: TRBJ1-1; V gene: TRBV5-1; CDR3 DNA: TGCGCCAGCAGCCGACAAGGTAATGAAGCTTTCTTT; CDR3 protein: CASSRQGNEAFF
clone size: -; D gene: -; J gene: TRBJ2-1; V gene: TRBV6-5; CDR3 DNA: TGTGCCAGCAGACGACTGTTTTACAATGAGCAGTTCTTC; CDR3 protein: CASRRLFYNEQFF
clone size: -; D gene: TRBD2; J gene: TRBJ2-7; V gene: TRBV13; CDR3 DNA: TGTGCCAGCAGCTCCTTAGCGGGAGCGGTCTACGAGCAGTACTTC; CDR3 protein: CASSSLAGAVYEQYF
clone size: -; D gene: TRBD2; J gene: TRBJ2-7; V gene: TRBV6-5; CDR3 DNA: TGTGCCAGCAGTCGACTAGCGGGAGACCTGAACTTC; CDR3 protein: CASSRLAGDLNF
clone size: few; D gene: -; J gene: TRBJ1-2; V gene: TRBV7-3; CDR3 DNA: TGTGCCAGCAGCTTAACGGGAGGGGAGGGCTATGGCTACACCTTC; CDR3 protein: CASSLTGGEGYGYTF
clone size: once; D gene: TRBD2; J gene: TRBJ2-2; V gene: TRBV19; CDR3 DNA: TGTGCCAGTAAGCCTAGCGGGAACACCGGGGAGCTGTTTTTT; CDR3 protein: CASKPSGNTGELFF
clone size: -; D gene: -; J gene: TRBJ2-3; V gene: TRBV27; CDR3 DNA: TGTGCCACCTCCTTCGGGACTCCCGGGCGGGAACTAGCATATACGCAGTATTTT; CDR3 protein: CATSFGTPGRELAYTQYF
clone size: -; D gene: -; J gene: TRBJ2-7; V gene: TRBV9; CDR3 DNA: TGTGCCAGCAGCCCCTGGGACGTACGTAGCGAGCAGTACTTC; CDR3 protein: CASSPWDVRSEQYF
clone size: -; D gene: -; J gene: TRBJ1-1; V gene: TRBV5-1; CDR3 DNA: TGCGCCAGCAGCCCGAGGGGTGGGGGGCAGATTGGTGAAGCTTTCTTT; CDR3 protein: CASSPRGGGQIGEAFF
clone size: once; D gene: TRBD2; J gene: TRBJ2-1; V gene: TRBV4-2; CDR3 DNA: TGTGCCAGCAGCCACGCCGGGACTAGCGGGAGGGCTTACAATGAGCAGTTCTTC; CDR3 protein: CASSHAGTSGRAYNEQFF
clone size: -; D gene: TRBD1; J gene: TRBJ2-3; V gene: TRBV6-5; CDR3 DNA: TGTGCCAGCAGAGGGGGCCGGCACGCAGATACGCAGTATTTT; CDR3 protein: CASRGGRHADTQYF
clone size: -; D gene: TRBD2; J gene: TRBJ2-1; V gene: TRBV5-1; CDR3 DNA: TGCGCCAGCAGCCCGGGACTAGCGGGAGGGCCCCAGTTCTTC; CDR3 protein: CASSPGLAGGPQFF
clone size: few; D gene: TRBD1; J gene: TRBJ1-2; V gene: TRBV7-9; CDR3 DNA: TGTGCCAGCACCCTCGCTGGGGCAGGGGGCGTCTATGGCTACACCTTC; CDR3 protein: CASTLAGAGGVYGYTF
clone size: -; D gene: -; J gene: TRBJ2-5; V gene: TRBV4-3; CDR3 DNA: TGCGCCAGCAGCCCCGAGGACAGTCCGAGAGAGACCCAGTACTTC; CDR3 protein: CASSPEDSPRETQYF
clone size: -; D gene: TRBD2; J gene: TRBJ2-1; V gene: TRBV19; CDR3 DNA: TGTGCCAGTTTATCTCGGACTAGCGGCTACAATGAGCAGTTCTTC; CDR3 protein: CASLSRTSGYNEQFF
clone size: few; D gene: -; J gene: TRBJ2-1; V gene: TRBV4-3; CDR3 DNA: TGCGCCAGCAGCCAAGTTACCCGGGGGGCGAACAATGAGCAGTTCTTC; CDR3 protein: CASSQVTRGANNEQFF
clone size: -; D gene: -; J gene: TRBJ2-7; V gene: TRBV9; CDR3 DNA: TGTGCCAGCAGCGTAGTTCCCTCGGTCTACGAGCAGTACTTC; CDR3 protein: CASSVVPSVYEQYF
clone size: few; D gene: -; J gene: TRBJ2-6; V gene: TRBV2; CDR3 DNA: TGTGCCAGCAGGGGGAGAGGTGCCCGCTCTGGGGCCAACGTCCTGACTTTC; CDR3 protein: CASRGRGARSGANVLTF
clone size: few; D gene: TRBD1; J gene: TRBJ2-1; V gene: TRBV7-8; CDR3 DNA: TGTGCCAGCAGCTTAGGTTGGATCTCGGGACAGGGCCCCTCCTACAATGAGCAGTTCTTC; CDR3 protein: CASSLGWISGQGPSYNEQFF
clone size: few; D gene: -; J gene: TRBJ1-1; V gene: TRBV6-6; CDR3 DNA: TGTGCCAGCAGTTACTCAACAAACACTGAAGCTTTCTTT; CDR3 protein: CASSYSTNTEAFF
clone size: -; D gene: TRBD1; J gene: TRBJ2-7; V gene: TRBV5-4; CDR3 DNA: TGTGCCAGCAGCAACAGACAGGGAACGGGGGAGCAGTACTTC; CDR3 protein: CASSNRQGTGEQYF
clone size: -; D gene: -; J gene: TRBJ2-6; V gene: TRBV30; CDR3 DNA: TGTGCCTGGAGTGTAGAGGACTTCTCTGGGGCCAACGTCCTGACTTTC; CDR3 protein: CAWSVEDFSGANVLTF
clone size: few; D gene: TRBD1; J gene: TRBJ2-1; V gene: TRBV28; CDR3 DNA: TGTGCCAGCGAGGGGGCCGGGGAGCAGTTCTTC; CDR3 protein: CASEGAGEQFF
clone size: -; D gene: -; J gene: TRBJ2-7; V gene: TRBV20-1; CDR3 DNA: TGCAGTGCCACCTTGGGGGAGCAGTACTTC; CDR3 protein: CSATLGEQYF
clone size: -; D gene: TRBD1; J gene: TRBJ2-4; V gene: TRBV28; CDR3 DNA: TGTGCCAGCAGTTTACCTCGGACAGGGGCTAGCCTAGCCAAAAACATTCAGTACTTC; CDR3 protein: CASSLPRTGASLAKNIQYF
clone size: -; D gene: TRBD1; J gene: TRBJ2-2; V gene: TRBV10-3; CDR3 DNA: TGTGCCATCGGGGTTGGGACAGGAGACACCGGGGAGCTGTTTTTT; CDR3 protein: CAIGVGTGDTGELFF
clone size: -; D gene: TRBD1; J gene: TRBJ2-1; V gene: TRBV28; CDR3 DNA: TGTGCCACGAGACACAGGGGGCTCTACAATGAGCAGTTCTTC; CDR3 protein: CATRHRGLYNEQFF